These 6 T cell receptor beta chains were all obtained from the same sample, sequenced in a study of blood T cell repertoires in COVID-19. TCRdb's copy holds only in-frame clones and misses some; the assay was immunoSEQ multiplex PCR. The sample carries 180,000 or so clones, around 80% recorded once. Sample: PBMCs or T cells enriched from blood (not recorded which). The receptor source for this set is a woman in her sixties or seventies who had recovered from COVID-19.

The V call is TRBV19, the J call TRBJ1-4; D uncertain. With 2 bases removed from V and 3 bases from J, the gap between germline ends came to 4 bases. Germline CDR1 is LNHDA and CDR2 is SQIVND (reference sequence). CDR3 length: 13 amino acids. This chain's CDR3 is CASSILANEKLFF. The CDR3 nucleotides are TGTGCCAGTAGTATACTAGCTAATGAAAAACTGTTTTTT. Combining the CDR3 with reference TRBV19 and TRBJ1-4 gives the whole variable domain DGGITQSPKYLFRKEGQNVTLSCEQNLNHDAMYWYRQDPGQGLRLIYYSQIVNDFQKGDIAEGYSVSREKKESFPLTVTSAQKNPTAFYLCASSILANEKLFFGSGTQLSVL.

The rearrangement joins TRBV6-1 to TRBJ2-2; tentatively, D is TRBD1 (5 bases). V was pared by 5 bases and J by 2 bases, with 9 bases between. Germline V gene data show CDR1 as MNHNS and CDR2 as SASEGT. This CDR3 is built from 14 residues. This chain's CDR3 is CASSQQDNTGELFF. CDR3 nucleotide sequence: TGTGCCAGCAGTCAACAGGATAACACCGGGGAGCTGTTTTTT.

The J gene is TRBJ2-2, the V gene TRBV14, with D tentatively TRBD2 (5 bases). The CDR3 is 13 amino acids. Between the trimmed V and J ends, which lost 6 bases and 6 bases, there was a span of 11 bases. The germline V gene encodes CDR1 SGHDN and CDR2 FVKESK. CDR3 region: CASSRYSAGELFF. The CDR3 bases are TGTGCCAGCAGTCGGTATAGCGCCGGGGAGCTGTTTTTT.

The chain joins TRBV7-8 to TRBJ1-5; no reliable D call. Germline CDR1 reads SGHVS; CDR2 reads FQNEAQ. V dropped 3 bases and J dropped 5 bases, with 14 bases sitting between them. CDR3 length: 15 residues. CDR3 in DNA: TGTGCCAGCAGCTTGAGGGAGGGTCTGGATCAGCCCCAGCATTTT. Protein product: CASSLREGLDQPQHF.

This chain connects TRBV2 to TRBJ1-5; maybe TRBD1 (5 bases). The CDR3 runs 15 residues. Trimming removed 3 bases from V and 3 bases from J, with 12 bases in between. CDR1 is SNHLY, CDR2 FYNNEI, per germline. CDR3 nucleotide sequence: TGTGCCAGCAGTGATGAAGGGGTTTACAATCAGCCCCAGCATTTT. It specifies CASSDEGVYNQPQHF.

The chain joins TRBV7-3 to TRBJ2-3; 9 nucleotides match TRBD2. Unmatched junction bases numbered 5, after V lost 5 bases and J lost 5 bases. The CDR3 extends over 14 amino acids. Germline values: CDR1 SGHTA, CDR2 FQGTGA. Here the CDR3 reads CASSRGGAVDTQYF. As DNA, the CDR3 is TGTGCCAGCAGCCGCGGGGGGGCGGTAGATACGCAGTATTTT.